Listed here is a single T cell receptor (beta chain). Germline-derived CDR1 and CDR2 are MRHNA and SNTAGT. The CDR3 is made up of 16 amino acids. V dropped 7 bases and J dropped 2 bases, with 20 bases sitting between them. This sample is drawn from a study of shared T cell receptors in the human thymus. Assay: immunoSEQ multiplex PCR; the TCRdb copy retains only in-frame clones and omits some. The repertoire includes 600,000 or so clones, 70% to 90% of them detected once, and more than 0.009% sits in the top ten. These data also featured in a second study, about human thymus T cells. That source reports: Donation was from healthy Finnish infants who were having corrective surgery that addressed congenital heart defects. Thymic resections from corrective heart surgery supplied the tissue. Thymic repertoires of unrelated individuals were reported in related research to overlap highly.

The sequence was obtained from a boy younger than two with a congenital heart defect. The chain joins TRBV6-4 to TRBJ1-1; no definite D call. The sequencing sample was made of thymocytes. The CDR3 spells CASTTPGSGPNTEAFF. CDR3 bases: TGTGCCAGCACTACACCCGGGAGCGGTCCTAACACTGAAGCTTTCTTT.